The 32 T cell receptor beta chains presented below share a single source sample, sequenced in a study of CD8 T cell repertoires and HIV-1 epitope variants. The assay was immunoSEQ multiplex PCR, and TCRdb's table has in-frame clones only and misses some. This sample has approximately 3,000 clones, with approximately 71% found just once. No antigens are known for them. Sequencing input: cultured CD8+ T cells derived from PBMCs. The receptors come from a male donor with HIV.

The V and J genes are TRBV2 and TRBJ2-7; 10 bases agree with TRBD2. Germline V lookup: CDR1 SNHLY, CDR2 FYNNEI. V lost 7 bases and J lost 3; bases outside the gene matches: 9. The CDR3 has 15 amino acids. DNA of the CDR3: TGTGCCAGCACCGAAGCCCCTAGCGGGAGCTACGAGCAGTACTTC. It encodes CASTEAPSGSYEQYF.

The V call is TRBV7-6, the J call TRBJ2-2; weak D call: TRBD1 (6 bases). The germline gives CDR1 SGHVS, CDR2 FNYEAQ. The CDR3 extends over 15 amino acids. Trimming took 5 bases from V and 3 from J, leaving 13 bases between them. The CDR3 DNA reads as TGTGCCAGCAGCCCACCGCCAGGGGACACCGGGGAGCTGTTTTTT. It is translated as CASSPPPGDTGELFF.

The genes are TRBV7-9 and TRBJ1-2; D ambiguous. CDR1 and CDR2 (germline): SEHNR, FQNEAQ (reference sequence). Trimming left V 6 bases short and J 2 bases short, with 10 bases between. The CDR3 sequence is 13 residues long. Here the CDR3 reads CASRYFPNYGYTF. DNA of the CDR3: TGTGCCAGCAGGTACTTCCCGAACTATGGCTACACCTTC.

This clone has more than one count but fewer than ten. The chain carries TRBV25-1 and TRBJ1-5; D unclear. V was cut by 3 bases and J by 0 bases, with 9 bases left in between. The CDR3 contains 15 residues. Germline CDR1 and CDR2: MGHDK and SYGVNS. As DNA, the CDR3 is TGTGCCAGCAGTGAGGGAGTAGGTAGCAATCAGCCCCAGCATTTT. Translation gives CASSEGVGSNQPQHF.

This chain connects TRBV5-4 to TRBJ2-7; D ambiguous. Trimming removed 0 bases from V and 5 bases from J, with 9 bases in between. Germline V lookup: CDR1 SGHNT, CDR2 YYREEE (reference sequence). CDR3 length: 13 amino acids. The CDR3, as DNA: TGTGCCAGCAGCTTGGCCGGAAAGGACGAGCAGTACTTC. Residues: CASSLAGKDEQYF.

This clone has only a few counts. The J gene is TRBJ1-5, the V gene TRBV7-2; 9 nucleotides agree with TRBD1. The CDR3 is 15 amino acids. V was clipped by 5 bases and J by 4 bases; unmatched bases: 6. Looked up from germline, CDR1 is SGHTA and CDR2 is FQGNSA. CDR3 loop: CASSQTGGLNQPQHF. CDR3 nucleotides: TGTGCCAGCAGCCAAACAGGGGGCCTTAATCAGCCCCAGCATTTT. Supplemented by reference TRBV7-2 and TRBJ1-5, the full variable domain reads GAGVSQSPSNKVTEKGKDVELRCDPISGHTALYWYRQSLGQGLEFLIYFQGNSAPDKSGLPSDRFSAERTGGSVSTLTIQRTQQEDSAVYLCASSQTGGLNQPQHFGDGTRLSIL.

The rearrangement uses TRBV5-4 and TRBJ2-5; either TRBD1 or TRBD2 may supply D (6 bases each). Per the germline V gene, CDR1 is SGHNT and CDR2 is YYREEE (reference sequence). The CDR3 loop spans 15 amino acids. The V gene lost 4 bases and the J gene lost 4 bases, with 17 bases spanning the gap. The CDR3, as DNA: TGTGCCAGCAGCCTCTTGGGCAGGGGAGGAGAGACCCAGTACTTC. Translation: CASSLLGRGGETQYF.

The chain recombines TRBV29-1 with TRBJ2-2, with D unclear. Germline V gene data show CDR1 as SQVTM and CDR2 as ANQGSEA. The CDR3 has 14 residues. V dropped 5 bases and J dropped 5 bases, with 15 bases sitting between them. For the CDR3, the DNA is TGCAGCGTTCCGTATGGCAGTGCGACCGGGGAGCTGTTTTTT. It codes for CSVPYGSATGELFF.

V gene TRBV28 combines with J gene TRBJ1-1, with D uncertain. Germline CDR1 reads MDHEN; CDR2 reads SYDVKM. The CDR3 is 14 amino acids. V gave up 2 bases and J gave up 1 base, with 8 bases separating them. CDR3 sequence: CASSLGQQNTEAFF. The CDR3 DNA sequence: TGTGCCAGCAGTTTAGGGCAGCAGAACACTGAAGCTTTCTTT.

This clone was found a few times. The chain uses TRBV27 and TRBJ2-5, with a tentative D call TRBD2 (6 bases). V lost 7 bases and J lost 1, with 10 bases in between. The CDR3 length is 13 residues. Germline V gives CDR1 MNHEY, CDR2 SMNVEV (reference sequence). CDR3 nucleotides: TGTGCCAGCAAGGGAGGCCTCCAAGAGACCCAGTACTTC. It yields the protein CASKGGLQETQYF.

The chain carries TRBV25-1 and TRBJ2-5; TRBD1 agrees at 12 bases. This CDR3 spans 15 amino acids. The trim removed 2 bases at V and 5 bases at J, leaving 3 bases unmatched. CDR1 and CDR2 from the germline V gene are MGHDK and SYGVNS. The CDR3 here is CASSEGTGGGETQYF. In nucleotides, the CDR3 is TGTGCCAGCAGTGAAGGGACAGGGGGCGGGGAGACCCAGTACTTC.

This rearrangement joins TRBV7-2 to TRBJ2-7; D not resolved. CDR3 length: 13 amino acids. CDR1 is SGHTA and CDR2 is FQGNSA in the germline V gene. V gave up 3 bases and J gave up 0 bases, with 6 bases separating them. This CDR3 reads CASSFSVSYEQYF. CDR3 DNA sequence: TGTGCCAGCAGCTTTTCGGTCTCCTACGAGCAGTACTTC.

The V call is TRBV7-2, the J call TRBJ2-7; 8 bases match TRBD1. Germline trimming cut 1 base from V and 7 bases from J; bases unmatched to any gene: 9. Germline loops: CDR1 SGHTA, CDR2 FQGNSA. The CDR3 extends over 15 amino acids. The CDR3, as DNA: TGTGCCAGCAGCTTAGGCGGCCAGGGGGCAAGAGAGCAGTACTTC. Translated, it gives CASSLGGQGAREQYF.

This clone appeared a few times. V usage is TRBV5-1 and J usage is TRBJ2-7; tentative D call: TRBD1 (5 bases). Trimming stripped 5 bases from V and 4 bases from J, with 10 bases between. This CDR3 is 12 amino acids long. The germline V gene has CDR1 SGHRS and CDR2 YFSETQ. CDR3 nucleotide sequence: TGCGCCAGCAGGGCTGACAGTTACGAGCAGTACTTC. This encodes CASRADSYEQYF.

The V call is TRBV5-4, the J call TRBJ2-1, with D perhaps TRBD1 or TRBD2 (5 bases each). The germline V gene encodes CDR1 SGHNT and CDR2 YYREEE (reference sequence). Trimming removed 4 bases from V and 5 bases from J, with 22 bases in between. The CDR3 loop spans 17 amino acids. The CDR3 here is CASSPQGGLPADNEQFF. The CDR3 DNA sequence: TGTGCCAGCAGCCCCCAGGGTGGACTCCCCGCCGACAATGAGCAGTTCTTC.

The chain combines TRBV28 with TRBJ2-1, with TRBD2 matching 12 bases. V lost 2 bases, J lost 8 bases, and 4 bases stayed unmatched. In germline, CDR1 is MDHEN, CDR2 SYDVKM. This CDR3 is built from 15 residues. CDR3 residues: CASSLTSGRYDEQFF. DNA for the CDR3: TGTGCCAGCAGTTTAACTAGCGGGAGGTATGATGAGCAGTTCTTC.

This clone has a handful of counts. This chain connects TRBV19 to TRBJ2-6; D is unclear. V lost 3 bases, J lost 0 bases, and 12 bases lay in between. The length of the CDR3 is 17 residues. From germline, CDR1 is LNHDA and CDR2 SQIVND (reference sequence). CDR3 DNA: TGTGCCAGTAGTATGGGTCCAAGCAGCTCTGGGGCCAACGTCCTGACTTTC. Amino acids: CASSMGPSSSGANVLTF.

The rearrangement uses TRBV29-1 and TRBJ1-2, with a weak D call TRBD1 (5 bases). Per the germline V gene, CDR1 is SQVTM and CDR2 is ANQGSEA. The V gene lost 5 bases and the J gene lost 5 bases, with 9 bases spanning the gap. The CDR3 length is 11 residues. The CDR3 bases are TGCAGCGTTCTGGAGGGGTATGGCTACACCTTC. Its protein product is CSVLEGYGYTF.

The gene calls are TRBV6-5 and TRBJ1-5; D call uncertain. Between the trimmed V and J ends, which lost 2 bases and 5 bases, there was a span of 10 bases. CDR3 length: 14 residues. Germline V gene lookup returns CDR1 MNHEY and CDR2 SVGAGI. The CDR3 nucleotides read TGTGCCAGCAGTTACACCGTAACTGATCAGCCCCAGCATTTT. This encodes CASSYTVTDQPQHF.

The CDR3 protein is CASSQDLGTVSGYTF. CDR3 bases: TGTGCCAGCAGCCAAGATCTGGGAACAGTATCTGGCTACACCTTC. The V gene is TRBV14, the J gene TRBJ1-2; D remains unclear. The CDR3 is 15 amino acids. Germline assignment: CDR1 SGHDN and CDR2 FVKESK. The ends were cut back, 0 bases at V and 7 bases at J, with 15 bases in the middle.

This clone occurred once. The chain recombines TRBV10-3 with TRBJ2-7, with 9 bases aligning to TRBD2. V dropped 7 bases and J dropped 10; count of bases not matched to a gene: 11. CDR1 and CDR2 from the germline V gene are ENHRY and SYGVKD. The CDR3 runs to 13 residues. CDR3 region: CAINPDSGSNQYF. CDR3 nucleotides: TGTGCCATCAATCCTGATAGCGGGAGTAACCAGTACTTC.

The V and J genes are TRBV14 and TRBJ2-5; D call uncertain. The J call is uncertain, as TRBJ2-7 better fits the DNA end. Germline V gene lookup returns CDR1 SGHDN and CDR2 FVKESK. The CDR3 sequence is 14 residues long. CDR3 DNA: TGTGCCAGCAGCCAAGTAGAGGAGATCTACGAGCAGTACTTC. Translated, it gives CASSQVEEIYEQYF.

This chain joins TRBV5-6 and TRBJ2-2; tentative D call: TRBD1 (6 bases). The CDR3 spans 14 residues. The V gene lost 3 bases and the J gene lost 6 bases, with 12 bases spanning the gap. Germline V gene sequence: CDR1 SGHDT, CDR2 YYEEEE. CDR3 sequence (DNA): TGTGCCAGCAGCTCTTCAGGGGCGGCCGGGGAGCTGTTTTTT. Its protein is CASSSSGAAGELFF.

The gene calls are TRBV18 and TRBJ2-1; TRBD2 might be the D (6 bases). The CDR3 runs to 15 residues. Trimming pared 3 bases from V and 6 bases from J, leaving 15 bases between. Per the germline V gene, CDR1 is KGHSH and CDR2 is LQKENI. The CDR3 nucleotides are TGTGCCAGCTCACCCCCTTCCCTGGGGGGCAATGAGCAGTTCTTC. Translated, it gives CASSPPSLGGNEQFF. The whole variable domain, remainder taken from reference TRBV18 and TRBJ2-1, is NAGVMQNPRHLVRRRGQEARLRCSPMKGHSHVYWYRQLPEEGLKFMVYLQKENIIDESGMPKERFSAEFPKEGPSILRIQQVVRGDSAAYFCASSPPSLGGNEQFFGPGTRLTVL.

DNA of the CDR3: TGTGCCAGCAGTTCTGTAGGGGGTAGACTTTACGAGCAGTACTTC. Its translation is CASSSVGGRLYEQYF. V is TRBV28 and J is TRBJ2-7, with D possibly TRBD1 on 6 matching bases. This CDR3 is 15 amino acids long. The germline V gene has CDR1 MDHEN and CDR2 SYDVKM. V dropped 4 bases and J dropped 4 bases, with 17 bases sitting between them.

The J gene is TRBJ1-1, the V gene TRBV13; TRBD1 agrees at 7 bases. The germline gives CDR1 PRHDT, CDR2 FYEKMQ (reference sequence). This CDR3 is 12 amino acids long. Germline trimming cut 5 bases from V and 7 bases from J; bases unmatched to any gene: 4. This CDR3 reads CASSDRAGEAFF. For the CDR3, the DNA is TGTGCCAGCAGCGACAGGGCGGGTGAAGCTTTCTTT.

The chain uses TRBV10-1 and TRBJ2-7, with a possible D match to TRBD2 (5 bases). This CDR3 has 13 residues. The ends were cut back, 0 bases at V and 3 bases at J, with 6 bases in the middle. Germline V gene data show CDR1 as WNHNN and CDR2 as SYGVQD (reference sequence). The CDR3 loop reads CASSESRDYEQYF. CDR3 coding DNA: TGCGCCAGCAGTGAGTCGAGGGACTACGAGCAGTACTTC.

This clone was recorded once. The chain recombines TRBV5-6 with TRBJ1-2; 8 positions agree with TRBD1. The CDR3 contains 15 residues. Germline V gene lookup returns CDR1 SGHDT and CDR2 YYEEEE. V was pared by 3 bases and J by 4 bases, with 8 bases of the junction left unmatched. The chain's CDR3 is CASSSGTGQSYGYTF. The CDR3 nucleotides are TGTGCCAGCAGCTCCGGGACAGGACAAAGCTATGGCTACACCTTC.

This clone has just a few counts. The CDR3 spells CASRNWDSYEQYF. CDR3 coding DNA: TGTGCCAGCAGGAACTGGGACTCCTACGAGCAGTACTTC. The V and J genes are TRBV27 and TRBJ2-7; D remains ambiguous. The CDR3 is 13 residues long. Looked up from germline, CDR1 is MNHEY and CDR2 is SMNVEV (reference sequence). V lost 6 bases to trimming and J lost 0 bases, with 9 bases between them.

Comments on this clone: The junction departs from germline at one end; a sequencing error may be responsible. The rearrangement uses TRBV11-2 and TRBJ1-6; no clear D. CDR1 is SGHAT and CDR2 is FQNNGV in the germline V gene. CDR3 length: 12 residues. The CDR3: CASSLAGVPLHF. DNA for the CDR3: TGTGCCAGCAGTTTAGCCGGGGTTCCCCTCCACTTT.

The CDR3 sequence: CASSPSSFDTDTQYF. The DNA of the CDR3 is TGTGCCAGCAGCCCATCCTCCTTTGACACAGATACGCAGTATTTT. The chain is built from TRBV11-2 and TRBJ2-3; D not resolved. CDR1 and CDR2 (germline): SGHAT, FQNNGV. The CDR3 has 15 amino acids. Trimming took 5 bases from V and 2 from J, leaving 14 bases between them.

The V gene is TRBV7-2, the J gene TRBJ2-2; 7 nucleotides match TRBD2. Per germline, CDR1 SGHTA and CDR2 FQGNSA. CDR3 length: 17 amino acids. With V trimmed by 1 base and J by 7 bases, 12 bases remained unmatched. For the CDR3, the DNA is TGTGCCAGCAGCTTAGACTGGCGGGAGAGGCGGGGCGGGGAGCTGTTTTTT. Its protein product is CASSLDWRERRGGELFF.